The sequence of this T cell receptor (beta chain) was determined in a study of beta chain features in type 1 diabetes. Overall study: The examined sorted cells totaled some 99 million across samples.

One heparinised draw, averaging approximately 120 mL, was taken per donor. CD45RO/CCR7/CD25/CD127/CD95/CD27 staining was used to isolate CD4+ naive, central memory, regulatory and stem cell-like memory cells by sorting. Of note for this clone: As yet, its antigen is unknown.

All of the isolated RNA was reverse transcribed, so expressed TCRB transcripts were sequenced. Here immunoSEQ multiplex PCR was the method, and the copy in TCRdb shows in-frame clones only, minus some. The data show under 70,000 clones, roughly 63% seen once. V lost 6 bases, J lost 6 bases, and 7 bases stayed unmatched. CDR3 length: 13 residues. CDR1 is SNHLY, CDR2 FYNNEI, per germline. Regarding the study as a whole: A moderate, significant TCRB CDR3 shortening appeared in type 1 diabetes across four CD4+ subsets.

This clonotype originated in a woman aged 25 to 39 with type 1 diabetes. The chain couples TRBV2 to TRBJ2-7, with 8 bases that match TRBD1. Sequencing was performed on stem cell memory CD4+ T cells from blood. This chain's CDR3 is CASSSDRGSEQYF. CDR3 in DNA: TGTGCCAGCAGCTCTGACAGGGGCAGCGAGCAGTACTTC.